Listed here are 21 T cell receptor beta chains from one sample, sequenced in a study of tumor and adjacent non-tumor tissue in lung cancer. The library came from three nested PCR rounds adapted from ARM-PCR protocols. TCRdb itself ran the multiplex PCR reads through MiXCR, one entry per CDR3 protein. The sample has more than 60,000 distinct CDR3 sequences, around 80% seen once; the top ten hold more than 35%. No cell sorting was done before RNA was extracted from the tissue. This non-tumor lung sample came from over 3 cm beyond the tumor edge. Sequencing used distant non-tumor lung tissue. The receptors shown here come from a man in his sixties with non-small cell lung cancer.

This clonotype turned up a few times. The rearrangement uses TRBV6-2 or TRBV6-3 and TRBJ2-1, with a tentative D call TRBD2 (6 bases). V lost 10 bases and J lost 9, with 31 bases in between. The CDR3 length is 17 residues. Germline V lookup: CDR1 MNHEY, CDR2 SVGEGT. The CDR3 loop is CANSYNIHGSFPPEQFF. CDR3 coding DNA: TGTGCCAACAGCTACAATATACACGGGAGTTTCCCCCCTGAGCAGTTCTTC.

This clonotype was observed once. Since no conserved phenylalanine or tryptophan closes the CDR3, a read error is the likely cause. This chain links TRBV7-8 with TRBJ1-4; perhaps TRBD1 as D (5 bases). Germline CDR1 SGHVS, CDR2 FQNEAQ. This CDR3 spans 15 amino acids. The germline V and J ends were trimmed by 7 bases and 7 bases, with 19 bases remaining between them. The CDR3 coding sequence is TGTGCCAGCAACCCCCATCAGGGTCTGAGTGAAAAACTGTTTATT. As protein: CASNPHQGLSEKLFI.

This clonotype was recorded at least ten times. The rearrangement uses TRBV20-1 and TRBJ1-5; unclear D gene. V shed 2 bases and J shed 2 bases, with 10 bases lying between them. The CDR3 sequence is 14 residues long. Germline loops: CDR1 DFQATT, CDR2 SNEGSKA (reference sequence). In DNA form, the CDR3 reads TGCAGTGCTAGACCGGGGATTCGCAATCAGCCCCAGCATTTT. Its protein is CSARPGIRNQPQHF.

This clonotype was seen a single time. The CDR3 does not close with the conserved phenylalanine or tryptophan, likely indicating a read error. The J gene is TRBJ1-1, the V gene TRBV19; 8 nucleotides line up with TRBD1. Germline V lookup: CDR1 LNHDA, CDR2 SQIVND (reference sequence). CDR3 size: 17 residues. CDR3 in amino acids: CAGRYRVRGRLDTEAFL. CDR3 DNA: TGTGCCGGTAGATACCGGGTCAGGGGGCGTCTGGACACTGAAGCTTTCCTT.

Ten or more counts support this clonotype. The genes are TRBV24-1 and TRBJ2-1; 10 positions agree with TRBD1. The CDR3 is 14 amino acids. With 4 bases clipped from V and 8 bases from J, the junction kept 4 bases outside the gene matches. CDR1 and CDR2 (germline): KGHDR, SFDVKD. This chain's CDR3 is CATSDPTGGYEQFF. CDR3 DNA: TGTGCCACCAGTGACCCGACAGGGGGCTATGAGCAGTTCTTC.

In the case of this clonotype: The conserved final phenylalanine or tryptophan is absent from the CDR3, which likely points to a read error. The V gene is TRBV6-1, the J gene TRBJ1-5; D gene ambiguous. The germline gives CDR1 MNHNS, CDR2 SASEGT. This CDR3 region has 14 residues. The CDR3 DNA reads TGTGCCAGGAGTGAAGACGGAGGCAGCTTACCCCAGCATCTT. It specifies CARSEDGGSLPQHL.

On this clonotype itself: Sequence at one end of the junction differs from germline and may be a read error. V usage is TRBV12-3 or TRBV12-4 and J usage is TRBJ1-5, with TRBD1 as a possible D gene (5 bases). The CDR3 length is 16 residues. The CDR3, as DNA: TGTGCCAGCAGACCGCCGGACAAATATAGCGATCAGTCCCAGCATTTT. It specifies CASRPPDKYSDQSQHF.

The chain is built from TRBV29-1 and TRBJ1-1; no firm D call. Germline V CDR1 and CDR2: SQVTM, ANQGSEA. CDR3 length equals 13 residues. Trimming pared 8 bases from V and 3 bases from J, leaving 16 bases between. CDR3 region: CSTSAMGYTEAFF. The CDR3 DNA is TGCAGCACCTCGGCAATGGGGTACACTGAAGCTTTCTTT.

Concerning this clonotype itself: A single base separates this from a much larger clone, so it may be a read error. Likely a read error: the CDR3 ends without its conserved phenylalanine or tryptophan. The chain uses TRBV5-1 and TRBJ1-4; the match to TRBD1 covers 9 bases. V was pared by 5 bases and J by 8 bases, with 7 bases of the junction left unmatched. The CDR3 consists of 14 residues. CDR1 is SGHRS and CDR2 is YFSETQ in the germline V gene. This chain's CDR3 is CASSPGQGGEKLFC. The CDR3 nucleotides are TGCGCCAGCAGTCCGGGACAGGGCGGAGAAAAACTGTTTTGT.

This clonotype has at least ten counts. The chain has TRBV10-3 and TRBJ1-2, with D perhaps matching TRBD1 (5 bases). Trimming removed 7 bases from V and 8 bases from J, with 17 bases in between. CDR1 and CDR2 from the germline V gene are ENHRY and SYGVKD. There are 13 residues in the CDR3. CDR3 protein: CAIKVREQGGYTF. The CDR3 DNA sequence: TGTGCCATCAAGGTCAGGGAACAAGGGGGCTACACCTTC.

In regard to this clonotype: At one boundary the junction diverges from the germline segment, which might be a read error. The chain is built from TRBV6-6 and TRBJ2-1; D remains ambiguous. In germline, CDR1 is MNHNY, CDR2 SVGAGI (reference sequence). CDR3 size: 12 residues. CDR3 amino acids: CASSPARNEHLF. The CDR3 nucleotides are TGTGCCAGCAGTCCTGCCAGGAATGAGCATCTCTTT.

Of note for this clonotype: A much more abundant neighbour one base away suggests this may be a read error. This chain joins TRBV20-1 and TRBJ2-7, with D unresolved. The V gene's germline CDR1 is DFQATT and CDR2 SNEGSKA (reference sequence). This CDR3 is 15 amino acids long. The V gene lost 2 bases and the J gene lost 0 bases, with 14 bases spanning the gap. For the CDR3, the DNA is TGCAGTGCTAGAACCGTGACACTGAGCTCCTACGAGCAGTACTTC. It is translated as CSARTVTLSSYEQYF.

This clonotype was found a few times. Sequence at one end of the junction differs from germline and may be a read error. The CDR3 loop reads CTTSDSGTSGGQETQYF. As DNA, the CDR3 is TGTACCACCAGTGATTCGGGGACTAGCGGGGGGCAAGAGACCCAGTACTTC. This sequence joins TRBV24-1 and TRBJ2-5; 15 bases align to TRBD2. Germline-derived CDR1 and CDR2 are KGHDR and SFDVKD. The CDR3 has 17 residues.

Notes on this clonotype: The junction differs from germline at one of its ends, possibly a read error. J is TRBJ2-5 and V is TRBV12-3 or TRBV12-4; D unclear. The CDR3 consists of 13 residues. The CDR3 bases are TGTGCCAACGGTTTATCCCCCCAGGAGACCCAATACTTC. The encoded protein is CANGLSPQETQYF.

This clonotype was seen repeatedly, ten times or more. V gene TRBV6-2 or TRBV6-3 combines with J gene TRBJ2-7; D uncertain. V dropped 2 bases and J dropped 3 bases, with 11 bases sitting between them. The CDR3 is 14 amino acids. Germline V gene lookup returns CDR1 MNHEY and CDR2 SVGEGT. DNA of the CDR3: TGTGCCAGCAGTTACGTTTCCGAAGACTACGAGCAGTACTTC. The encoded protein is CASSYVSEDYEQYF.

The sample holds many counts of this clonotype. The chain recombines TRBV28 with TRBJ1-5, with D uncertain. V lost 2 bases and J 7 bases, leaving 12 bases between the germline ends. The CDR3 totals 14 residues. Germline loops: CDR1 MDHEN, CDR2 SYDVKM. The CDR3 DNA sequence: TGTGCCAGCAGTTTAGGAGGGAACGGGCAGCCCCAGCATTTT. Amino acids: CASSLGGNGQPQHF.

With respect to this clonotype: An end of the junction does not agree with germline; a read error may underlie this. The chain carries TRBV6-1 and TRBJ1-5, with D possibly being TRBD1 (5 bases). This CDR3 has 16 residues. CDR1 is MNHNS, CDR2 SASEGT, per germline. DNA for the CDR3: TGTGTCAGCAGACAAGTGAGGGGCAGCCACAATCAGTCCCAACATTTT. Translating it yields CVSRQVRGSHNQSQHF.

On this clonotype itself: One end of the junction is discordant with germline, which a read error may explain. The V call is TRBV11-1, the J call TRBJ2-2; the D gene is possibly TRBD2 (5 bases). The CDR3 is made up of 14 amino acids. Germline lookup yields CDR1 SGHAT and CDR2 FQDESV (reference sequence). The CDR3 DNA reads TGTGTCAGCAGTTATACTAGTGGCACCGGGGAGTTGTTATTT. Protein: CVSSYTSGTGELLF. The full variable domain, in which reference TRBV11-1 and TRBJ2-2 provide the parts outside the CDR3, is EAEVAQSPRYKITEKSQAVAFWCDPISGHATLYWYRQILGQGPELLVQFQDESVVDDSQLPKDRFSAERLKGVDSTLKIQPAELGDSAMYLCVSSYTSGTGELLFGEGSRLTVL.

Points on this clonotype: At one of its ends the junction is not consistent with the germline gene, which may arise from a read error. The chain couples TRBV6-5 to TRBJ2-7; D not resolved. The CDR3 extends over 14 amino acids. The germline CDR1 and CDR2 sequences are MNHEY and SVGAGI. The CDR3 is CVSSRAAFPYEQYF. In nucleotides, the CDR3 is TGTGTCAGCAGTCGGGCCGCCTTCCCCTACGAGCAGTATTTC.

The count of this clonotype is one. Because it lacks the conserved phenylalanine or tryptophan at the end, this CDR3 is likely a read error. The chain is built from TRBV12-3 or TRBV12-4 and TRBJ2-7, with 7 bases that match TRBD2. The CDR3 sequence is 14 residues long. Germline trimming cut 2 bases from V and 6 bases from J; bases unmatched to any gene: 7. The DNA for the CDR3 is TGTGCCAGCAGTTTACTAACGGGAGGAGGCGAGCAGTACTAC. Translating it yields CASSLLTGGGEQYY.

This clonotype has only one observation. This CDR3 fails to terminate in the conserved phenylalanine or tryptophan, so it likely reflects a read error. No DNA is shown, since the ends of the CDR3 on it are uncertain; the CDR3 is the one TCRdb lists. V gene TRBV6-1 combines with J gene TRBJ1-1; TRBD1 is the table's D call, not checked against the DNA. The CDR3 length equals 14 residues, ends included. Germline CDR1 MNHNS, CDR2 SASEGT. CDR3 sequence reads: CASRDPRYYTEALY.